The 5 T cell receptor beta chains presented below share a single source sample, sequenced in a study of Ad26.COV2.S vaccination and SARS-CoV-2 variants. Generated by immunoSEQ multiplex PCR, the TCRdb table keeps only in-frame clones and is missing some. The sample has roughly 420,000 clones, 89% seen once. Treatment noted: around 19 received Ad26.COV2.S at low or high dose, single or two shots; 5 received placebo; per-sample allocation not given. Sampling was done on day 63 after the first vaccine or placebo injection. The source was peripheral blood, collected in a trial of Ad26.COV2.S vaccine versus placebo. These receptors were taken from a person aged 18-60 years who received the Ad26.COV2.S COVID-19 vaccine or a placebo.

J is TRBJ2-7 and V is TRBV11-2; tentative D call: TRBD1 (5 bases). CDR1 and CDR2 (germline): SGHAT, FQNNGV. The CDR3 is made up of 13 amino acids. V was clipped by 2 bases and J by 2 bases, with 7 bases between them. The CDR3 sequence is CASSLRGPYEQYF. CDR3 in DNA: TGTGCCAGCAGCTTAAGGGGTCCCTACGAGCAGTACTTC. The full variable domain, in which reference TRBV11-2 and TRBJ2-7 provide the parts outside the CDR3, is EAGVAQSPRYKIIEKRQSVAFWCNPISGHATLYWYQQILGQGPKLLIQFQNNGVVDDSQLPKDRFSAERLKGVDSTLKIQPAKLEDSAVYLCASSLRGPYEQYFGPGTRLTVT.

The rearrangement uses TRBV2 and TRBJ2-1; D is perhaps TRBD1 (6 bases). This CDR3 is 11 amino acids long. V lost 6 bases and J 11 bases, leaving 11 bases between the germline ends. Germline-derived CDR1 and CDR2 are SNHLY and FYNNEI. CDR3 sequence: CASSLGTKQFF. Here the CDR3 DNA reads TGTGCCAGCAGCCTAGGGACAAAGCAGTTCTTC.

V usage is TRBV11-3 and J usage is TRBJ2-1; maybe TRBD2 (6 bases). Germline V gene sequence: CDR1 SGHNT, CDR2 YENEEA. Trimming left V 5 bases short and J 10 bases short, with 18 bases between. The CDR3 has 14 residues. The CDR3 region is CASSLRASAREQFF. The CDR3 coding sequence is TGTGCCAGCAGCCTTCGTGCTAGCGCTCGCGAGCAGTTCTTC.

The CDR3 loop is CAWFPNLWFSRAGEKLFF. The CDR3, as DNA: TGTGCCTGGTTTCCCAATCTATGGTTTTCGAGGGCGGGGGAAAAACTGTTTTTT. The V call is TRBV30, the J call TRBJ1-4; D uncertain. Trimming left V 5 bases short and J 8 bases short, with 30 bases between. Per germline, CDR1 GTSNPN and CDR2 SVGIG (reference sequence). CDR3 length: 18 residues.

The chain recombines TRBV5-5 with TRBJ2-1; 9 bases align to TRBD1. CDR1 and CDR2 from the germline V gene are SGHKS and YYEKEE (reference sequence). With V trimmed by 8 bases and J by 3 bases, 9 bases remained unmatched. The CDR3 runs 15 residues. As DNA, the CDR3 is TGTGCCAGTCTTCTACCGGGACAGGGCTACAATGAGCAGTTCTTC. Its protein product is CASLLPGQGYNEQFF.